The source of this T cell receptor (beta chain) is a study of low-dose radiotherapy and immunotherapy resistance in tumors. J lost 4 bases, V lost 2 bases, and 5 bases had no gene match. Germline values: CDR1 GTSNPN, CDR2 SVGIG (reference sequence). The CDR3 sequence is 14 residues long. The sample holds many counts of this clonotype. Alpha- and beta-chain coverage of first-strand cDNA came from TRAV- and TRBV-specific primers. For amplifying TCRs, the PCR ran for roughly 20 cycles with Phusion, which was used together with a constant-region primer and the adapter on the V primers. TCRdb re-called the reads through MiXCR, storing one row per CDR3 protein. The table includes some 82,000 distinct CDR3 sequences, approximately 17% detected once. The time point: before trial treatment.

This sequence joins TRBV30 and TRBJ2-5; TRBD2 matches at 9 bases. The input for sequencing was PBMCs, taken before treatment. The clonotype comes from a male donor with prostate cancer. CDR3 bases: TGTGCCTGGAGTACTGAAGCGGGGGGAGAGACCCAGTACTTC. Amino acids: CAWSTEAGGETQYF.